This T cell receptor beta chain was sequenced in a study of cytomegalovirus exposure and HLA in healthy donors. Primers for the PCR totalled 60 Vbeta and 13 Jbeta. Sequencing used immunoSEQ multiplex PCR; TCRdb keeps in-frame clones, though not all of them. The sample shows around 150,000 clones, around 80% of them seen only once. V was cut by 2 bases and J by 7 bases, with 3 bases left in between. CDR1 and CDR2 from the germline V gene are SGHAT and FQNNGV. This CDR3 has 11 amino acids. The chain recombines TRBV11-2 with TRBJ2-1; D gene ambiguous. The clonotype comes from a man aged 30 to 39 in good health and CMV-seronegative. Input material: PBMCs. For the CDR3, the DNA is TGTGCCAGCAGCTTACGTAATGAGCAGTTCTTC. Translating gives CASSLRNEQFF.